The next 21 T cell receptor beta chains were all read from a single sample in a study of cytomegalovirus exposure and HLA in healthy donors. 60 Vbeta and 13 Jbeta primers were used in PCR. Only in-frame clones appear in the TCRdb table, and some are missing; sequencing was by immunoSEQ multiplex PCR. The sample holds around 250,000 clones, around 90% seen once. The sequenced material came from PBMCs. Receptor source: a girl aged 2 to 9 in good health and CMV-seronegative.

This chain links TRBV18 with TRBJ2-7; 12 bases map to TRBD2. Germline V gives CDR1 KGHSH, CDR2 LQKENI. V trimming: 5 bases; J trimming: 2 bases; junction bases outside the gene matches: 1. This CDR3 is 14 amino acids long. CDR3 residues: CASSASGRAYEQYF. As DNA, the CDR3 is TGTGCCAGCTCAGCTAGCGGGAGGGCCTACGAGCAGTACTTC. Using reference TRBV18 and TRBJ2-7 for the parts outside the CDR3, the full variable domain is NAGVMQNPRHLVRRRGQEARLRCSPMKGHSHVYWYRQLPEEGLKFMVYLQKENIIDESGMPKERFSAEFPKEGPSILRIQQVVRGDSAAYFCASSASGRAYEQYFGPGTRLTVT.

V gene TRBV7-2 combines with J gene TRBJ1-2; TRBD1 aligns across 7 bases. The germline V gene has CDR1 SGHTA and CDR2 FQGNSA. V shed 3 bases, J shed 7 bases, and the junction held 14 bases outside the gene matches. This CDR3 spans 16 amino acids. CDR3 nucleotides: TGTGCCAGCAGCTTTTCAACAGGGGCGACTTTAGGTGGCTACACCTTC. Amino acid sequence: CASSFSTGATLGGYTF.

V and J are TRBV6-1 and TRBJ1-1; a weak D match, TRBD1 (5 bases). The CDR3 sequence is 10 residues long. Trimming removed 4 bases from V and 10 bases from J, with 7 bases in between. The germline V gene encodes CDR1 MNHNS and CDR2 SASEGT. The CDR3 region is CASSGGIAFF. The CDR3 bases are TGTGCCAGCAGTGGGGGCATAGCTTTCTTT.

This chain links TRBV19 with TRBJ1-1; maybe TRBD1 (5 bases). V was trimmed by 5 bases and J by 1 base, leaving 8 bases between them. The CDR3 contains 13 residues. The germline gives CDR1 LNHDA, CDR2 SQIVND (reference sequence). The CDR3 DNA follows: TGTGCCAGTAGTTGGACACGGAACACTGAAGCTTTCTTT. This codes for CASSWTRNTEAFF.

The chain links TRBV28 to TRBJ2-7, with D possibly matching TRBD1 (6 bases). This CDR3 region has 14 residues. Trimming removed 6 bases at V and 5 bases at J, with 17 bases between. The V gene's germline CDR1 is MDHEN and CDR2 SYDVKM. CDR3 sequence (DNA): TGTGCCAGCAGAACATCACCGCAGGGGCACGAGCAGTACTTC. It encodes CASRTSPQGHEQYF. Variable domain in full (rest from reference TRBV28 and TRBJ2-7): DVKVTQSSRYLVKRTGEKVFLECVQDMDHENMFWYRQDPGLGLRLIYFSYDVKMKEKGDIPEGYSVSREKKERFSLILESASTNQTSMYLCASRTSPQGHEQYFGPGTRLTVT.

The CDR3 loop reads CASSLYGGGSGTNTDTQYF. DNA for the CDR3: TGTGCCAGCAGCTTATACGGGGGGGGAAGCGGTACCAATACAGATACGCAGTATTTT. The gene calls are TRBV7-9 and TRBJ2-3; TRBD2 agrees at 8 bases. The CDR3 covers 19 residues. J was trimmed by 3 bases and V by 2 bases; bases with no gene match: 16. The germline CDR1 and CDR2 sequences are SEHNR and FQNEAQ (reference sequence).

The V gene is TRBV7-9, the J gene TRBJ2-4; TRBD1 matches at 7 bases. Per the germline V gene, CDR1 is SEHNR and CDR2 is FQNEAQ (reference sequence). The CDR3 totals 16 residues. V shed 5 bases, J shed 0 bases, and the junction held 7 bases outside the gene matches. CDR3 in DNA: TGTGCCAGCAGCATCGGGACAGATTTAGCCAAAAACATTCAGTACTTC. Translating gives CASSIGTDLAKNIQYF.

The gene calls are TRBV14 and TRBJ2-7; no reliable D call. V was shortened by 5 bases and J by 5 bases, with 16 bases between the two germline ends. The CDR3 contains 14 residues. Germline CDR1 SGHDN, CDR2 FVKESK. The CDR3 sequence is CASSGERGEDEQYF. In DNA form, the CDR3 reads TGTGCCAGCAGCGGAGAACGAGGAGAGGACGAGCAGTACTTC.

V gene TRBV10-2 combines with J gene TRBJ1-2, with D unresolved. The V gene lost 4 bases and the J gene lost 8 bases, with 20 bases spanning the gap. This CDR3 has 15 amino acids. Germline CDR1 WSHSY, CDR2 SAAADI. CDR3 coding DNA: TGCGCCAGCAGTGCCTCCGGGAATTCTATTAGGGGCTACACCTTC. Encoded protein: CASSASGNSIRGYTF.

The V gene is TRBV6-5, the J gene TRBJ2-1; D possibly corresponds to TRBD1 (5 bases). V dropped 10 bases and J dropped 0 bases, with 10 bases sitting between them. The CDR3 extends over 13 amino acids. Germline CDR1 is MNHEY and CDR2 is SVGAGI. CDR3 nucleotide sequence: TGTGCCACCGCCAGGGCCTCCTACAATGAGCAGTTCTTC. This codes for CATARASYNEQFF.

The CDR3 DNA reads TGTGCCAGCAGTCTAGCGGGATTAGTCGAGACCCAGTACTTC. This translates into CASSLAGLVETQYF. The chain has TRBV6-5 and TRBJ2-5; the match to TRBD2 covers 9 bases. The CDR3 runs to 14 residues. The V and J ends lost 5 bases and 5 bases, in that order; junction bases with no gene match: 6. The germline CDR1 and CDR2 sequences are MNHEY and SVGAGI.

The chain employs TRBV30 and TRBJ1-2; D is perhaps TRBD1 (5 bases). The CDR3 contains 15 residues. The ends were cut back, 1 base at V and 7 bases at J, with 19 bases in the middle. Germline V gene data show CDR1 as GTSNPN and CDR2 as SVGIG (reference sequence). Here the CDR3 DNA reads TGTGCCTGGAGTGCGGGCGCAGGGATGGATTTTGGCTACACCTTC. It specifies CAWSAGAGMDFGYTF.

This chain links TRBV25-1 with TRBJ2-7; 10 bases fit TRBD1. Germline CDR1 MGHDK, CDR2 SYGVNS. The CDR3 sequence is 16 residues long. V lost 3 bases to trimming and J lost 4 bases; unmatched junction nucleotides: 9. The CDR3 sequence: CASSDPSTGGAYEQYF. CDR3 DNA sequence: TGTGCCAGCAGTGACCCCTCGACAGGGGGCGCGTACGAGCAGTACTTC.

V usage is TRBV7-2 and J usage is TRBJ2-7, with no clear D. The length of the CDR3 is 14 residues. V was shortened by 5 bases and J by 7 bases, with 18 bases between the two germline ends. Germline CDR1 is SGHTA and CDR2 is FQGNSA. The CDR3 DNA reads TGTGCCAGCAGCCGAGACTTGAGCCGAAGGGAGCAGTACTTC. It specifies CASSRDLSRREQYF.

The gene calls are TRBV9 and TRBJ2-5; 8 bases agree with TRBD1. This CDR3 is 15 amino acids long. V lost 0 bases, J lost 5 bases, and 6 bases stayed unmatched. The germline gives CDR1 SGDLS, CDR2 YYNGEE. CDR3 sequence: CASSVGQGASETQYF. The CDR3, as DNA: TGTGCCAGCAGCGTAGGTCAGGGGGCTTCTGAGACCCAGTACTTC.

Note on this clone: One junction end disagrees with the germline gene, perhaps due to a read error. Additional DNA sequences in this sample encode the identical CDR3. V and J are TRBV4-2 and TRBJ1-2; TRBD1 matches at 8 bases. CDR1 and CDR2 from the germline V gene are LGHNA and YNFKEQ. The CDR3 has 16 amino acids. DNA for the CDR3: TGTGCCAGCAGTCAAGATACCAGGGGGCAGGACTATGGCTACACCTTC. Its protein product is CASSQDTRGQDYGYTF.

The rearrangement links TRBV5-1 to TRBJ2-3; 11 bases line up with TRBD1. Germline-derived CDR1 and CDR2 are SGHRS and YFSETQ. V lost 4 bases and J lost 4; bases outside the gene matches: 5. The CDR3 totals 15 residues. CDR3 loop: CASSIGQGAPDTQYF. Written as DNA, the CDR3 is TGCGCCAGCAGCATCGGACAGGGGGCGCCAGATACGCAGTATTTT.

The chain links TRBV10-3 to TRBJ2-2; the match to TRBD2 covers 12 bases. The J segment lost 5 bases and the V segment lost 4 bases, leaving 5 bases of the junction unmatched. This CDR3 contains 16 residues. Germline-derived CDR1 and CDR2 are ENHRY and SYGVKD. CDR3 amino acids: CAISGLAGETTGELFF. DNA of the CDR3: TGTGCCATCAGTGGACTAGCGGGAGAAACGACCGGGGAGCTGTTTTTT.

The chain recombines TRBV4-2 with TRBJ2-7, with TRBD1 matching 10 bases. The germline V gene has CDR1 LGHNA and CDR2 YNFKEQ. The ends lost 0 bases at V and 2 bases at J; junction bases unmatched: 1. This CDR3 has 15 amino acids. The CDR3, as DNA: TGTGCCAGCAGCCAAGAAGGGACAGGGGCCTACGAGCAGTACTTC. Translating it yields CASSQEGTGAYEQYF.

V usage is TRBV7-2 and J usage is TRBJ1-4; D possibly corresponds to TRBD1 (6 bases). This CDR3 has 13 residues. From germline, CDR1 is SGHTA and CDR2 FQGNSA. Trimming shortened V by 0 bases and J by 13 bases, and 12 bases separated the two germline ends. Here the CDR3 reads CASSLAGGAGLFF. Here the CDR3 DNA reads TGTGCCAGCAGCTTAGCTGGGGGGGCCGGACTGTTTTTT.

V usage is TRBV2 and J usage is TRBJ1-5; no firm D call. The CDR3 is 13 residues long. Germline-derived CDR1 and CDR2 are SNHLY and FYNNEI. V gave up 4 bases and J gave up 6 bases, with 10 bases separating them. The CDR3 sequence is CASSAGGTQPQHF. CDR3 DNA: TGTGCCAGCAGTGCGGGAGGAACTCAGCCCCAGCATTTT.